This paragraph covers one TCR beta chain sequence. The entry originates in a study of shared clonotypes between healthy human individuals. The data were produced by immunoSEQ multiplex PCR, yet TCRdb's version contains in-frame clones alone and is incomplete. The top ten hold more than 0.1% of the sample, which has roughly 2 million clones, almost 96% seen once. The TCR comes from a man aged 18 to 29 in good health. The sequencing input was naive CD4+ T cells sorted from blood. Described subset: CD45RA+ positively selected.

The CDR3 DNA sequence: TGCGCCAGCAGCCCGCAACAGGGACGGAACACTGAAGCTTTCTTT. Translation gives CASSPQQGRNTEAFF. The V call is TRBV5-1, the J call TRBJ1-1; the D gene is possibly TRBD1 (6 bases). This CDR3 spans 15 amino acids. Germline V gives CDR1 SGHRS, CDR2 YFSETQ. V lost 4 bases and J lost 1, with 14 bases in between.